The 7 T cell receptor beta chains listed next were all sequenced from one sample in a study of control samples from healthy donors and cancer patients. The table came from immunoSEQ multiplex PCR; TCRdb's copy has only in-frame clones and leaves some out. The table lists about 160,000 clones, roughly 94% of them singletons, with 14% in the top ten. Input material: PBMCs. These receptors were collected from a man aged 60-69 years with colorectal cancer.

As DNA, the CDR3 is TGTGCCAGCAGCTTATCCTCCGGGGTAAACACTGAAGCTTTCTTT. Translation: CASSLSSGVNTEAFF. V usage is TRBV7-2 and J usage is TRBJ1-1; D remains ambiguous. V was cut by 2 bases and J by 2 bases, with 12 bases left in between. There are 15 residues in the CDR3. The V gene's germline CDR1 is SGHTA and CDR2 FQGNSA.

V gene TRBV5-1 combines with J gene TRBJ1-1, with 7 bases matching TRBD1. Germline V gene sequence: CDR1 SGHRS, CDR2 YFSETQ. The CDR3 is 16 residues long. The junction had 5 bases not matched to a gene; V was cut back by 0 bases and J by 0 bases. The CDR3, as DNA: TGCGCCAGCAGCTTGGGAGGGGGCAAAATGAACACTGAAGCTTTCTTT. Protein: CASSLGGGKMNTEAFF.

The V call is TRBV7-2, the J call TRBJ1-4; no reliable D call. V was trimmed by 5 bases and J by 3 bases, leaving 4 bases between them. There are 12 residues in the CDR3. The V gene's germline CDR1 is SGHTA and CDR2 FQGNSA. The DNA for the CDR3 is TGTGCCAGCAGCCCACCTAATGAAAAACTGTTTTTT. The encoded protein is CASSPPNEKLFF.

The CDR3 coding sequence is TGCGCCAGCAGCCCTGGACAGGGGGCTGGCTCCTATAATTCACCCCTCCACTTT. Protein: CASSPGQGAGSYNSPLHF. The chain recombines TRBV5-1 with TRBJ1-6; 11 nucleotides line up with TRBD1. From germline, CDR1 is SGHRS and CDR2 YFSETQ. The CDR3 sequence is 18 residues long. The ends lost 4 bases at V and 0 bases at J; junction bases unmatched: 6.

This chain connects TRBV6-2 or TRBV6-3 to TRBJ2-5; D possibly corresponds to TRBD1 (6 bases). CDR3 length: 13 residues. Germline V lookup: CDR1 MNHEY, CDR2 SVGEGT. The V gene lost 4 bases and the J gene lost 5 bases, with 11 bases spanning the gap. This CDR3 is CASSSYREETQYF. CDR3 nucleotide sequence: TGTGCCAGCAGTTCGTACAGGGAGGAGACCCAGTACTTC.

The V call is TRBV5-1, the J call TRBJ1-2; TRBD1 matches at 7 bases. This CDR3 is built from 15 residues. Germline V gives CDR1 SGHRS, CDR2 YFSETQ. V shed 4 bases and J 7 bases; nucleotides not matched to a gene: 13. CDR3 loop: CASSPARQGTGGYTF. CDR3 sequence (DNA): TGCGCCAGCAGCCCAGCCCGACAGGGTACGGGTGGCTACACCTTC.

This CDR3 is CASSQASTASTDTQYF. Here the CDR3 DNA reads TGCGCCAGCAGCCAAGCCTCGACAGCTAGCACAGATACGCAGTATTTT. This chain uses TRBV4-1 with TRBJ2-3, with D perhaps TRBD1 (5 bases). CDR1 MGHRA and CDR2 YSYEKL come from the germline V gene. V was trimmed by 1 base and J by 0 bases, leaving 11 bases between them. The CDR3 consists of 16 residues.